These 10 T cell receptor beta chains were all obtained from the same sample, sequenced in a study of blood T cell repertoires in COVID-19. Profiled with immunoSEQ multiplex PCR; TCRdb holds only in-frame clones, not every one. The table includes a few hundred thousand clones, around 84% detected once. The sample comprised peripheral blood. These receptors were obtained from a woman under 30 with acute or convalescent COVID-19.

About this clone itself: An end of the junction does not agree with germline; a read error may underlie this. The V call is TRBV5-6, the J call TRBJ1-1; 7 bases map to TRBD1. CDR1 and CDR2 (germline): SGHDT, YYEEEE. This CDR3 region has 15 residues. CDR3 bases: TGTGCCAGCACCTGGGGGGACAGACTTAACACTGAAGCTTCCTTT. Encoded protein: CASTWGDRLNTEASF.

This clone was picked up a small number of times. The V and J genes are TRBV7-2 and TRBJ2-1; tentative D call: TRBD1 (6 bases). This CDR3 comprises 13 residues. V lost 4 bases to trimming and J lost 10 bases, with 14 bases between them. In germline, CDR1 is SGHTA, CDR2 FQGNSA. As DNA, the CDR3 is TGTGCCAGCAGCTCAACCTGGACAGACGAGCAGTTCTTC. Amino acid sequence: CASSSTWTDEQFF.

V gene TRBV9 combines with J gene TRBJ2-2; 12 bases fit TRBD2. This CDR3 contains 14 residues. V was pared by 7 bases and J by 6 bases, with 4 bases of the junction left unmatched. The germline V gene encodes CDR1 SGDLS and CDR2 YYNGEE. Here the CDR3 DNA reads TGTGCCAGCTCGACTAGCGGGAGAGCCGGGGAGCTGTTTTTT. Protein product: CASSTSGRAGELFF. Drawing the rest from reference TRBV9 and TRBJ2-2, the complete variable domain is DSGVTQTPKHLITATGQRVTLRCSPRSGDLSVYWYQQSLDQGLQFLIQYYNGEERAKGNILERFSAQQFPDLHSELNLSSLELGDSALYFCASSTSGRAGELFFGEGSRLTVL.

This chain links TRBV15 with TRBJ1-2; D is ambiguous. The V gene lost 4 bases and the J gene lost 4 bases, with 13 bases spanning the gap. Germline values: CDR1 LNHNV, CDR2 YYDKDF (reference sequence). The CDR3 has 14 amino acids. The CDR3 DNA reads TGTGCCACCAGCACTCTGGAAGGGAGCTATGGCTACACCTTC. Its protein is CATSTLEGSYGYTF.

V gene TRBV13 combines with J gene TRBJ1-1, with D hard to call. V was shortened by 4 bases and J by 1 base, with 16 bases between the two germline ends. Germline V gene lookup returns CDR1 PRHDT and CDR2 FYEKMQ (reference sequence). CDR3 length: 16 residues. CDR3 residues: CASSSSFWETNTEAFF. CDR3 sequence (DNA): TGTGCCAGCAGCTCCAGCTTTTGGGAGACGAACACTGAAGCTTTCTTT.

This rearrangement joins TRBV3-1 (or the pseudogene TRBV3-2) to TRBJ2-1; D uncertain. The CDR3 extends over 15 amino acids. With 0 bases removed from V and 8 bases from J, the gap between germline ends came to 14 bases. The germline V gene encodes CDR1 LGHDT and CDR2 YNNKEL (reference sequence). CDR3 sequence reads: CASSQEEPLRDEQFF. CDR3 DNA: TGTGCCAGCAGCCAAGAGGAGCCCCTCCGGGATGAGCAGTTCTTC.

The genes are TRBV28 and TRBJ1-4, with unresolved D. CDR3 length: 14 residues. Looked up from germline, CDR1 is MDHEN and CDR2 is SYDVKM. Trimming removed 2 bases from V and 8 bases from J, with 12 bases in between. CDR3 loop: CASSLRAGIEKLFF. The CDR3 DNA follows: TGTGCCAGCAGTTTACGGGCGGGAATCGAAAAACTGTTTTTT. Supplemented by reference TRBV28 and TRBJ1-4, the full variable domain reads DVKVTQSSRYLVKRTGEKVFLECVQDMDHENMFWYRQDPGLGLRLIYFSYDVKMKEKGDIPEGYSVSREKKERFSLILESASTNQTSMYLCASSLRAGIEKLFFGSGTQLSVL.

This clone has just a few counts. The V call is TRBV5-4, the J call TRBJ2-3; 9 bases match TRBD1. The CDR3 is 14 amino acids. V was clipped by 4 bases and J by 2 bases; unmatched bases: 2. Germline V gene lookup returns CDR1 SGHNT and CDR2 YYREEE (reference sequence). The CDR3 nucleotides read TGTGCCAGCAGCAGGGACAGGGTCACAGATACGCAGTATTTT. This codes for CASSRDRVTDTQYF.

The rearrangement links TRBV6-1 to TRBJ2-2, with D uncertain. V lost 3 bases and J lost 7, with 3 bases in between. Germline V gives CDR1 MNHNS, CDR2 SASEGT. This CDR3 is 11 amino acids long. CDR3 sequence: CASSESGELFF. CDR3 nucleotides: TGTGCCAGCAGTGAGAGCGGGGAGCTGTTTTTT.

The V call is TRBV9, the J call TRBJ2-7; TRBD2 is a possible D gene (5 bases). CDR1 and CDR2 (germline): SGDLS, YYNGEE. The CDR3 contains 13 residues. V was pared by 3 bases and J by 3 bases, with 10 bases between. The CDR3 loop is CASSGGDRYEQYF. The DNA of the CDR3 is TGTGCCAGCAGCGGGGGAGACCGCTACGAGCAGTACTTC.